The rows below give T cell receptor beta chains drawn from one sample of a study of blood T cell repertoires in COVID-19. The assay was immunoSEQ multiplex PCR, and TCRdb's table has in-frame clones only and misses some. The sample contains under 130,000 clones, roughly four fifths of which appear only once. Material for sequencing was peripheral blood. The receptors come from a woman older than 75 with acute or convalescent COVID-19. CDR3s leave out the opening cysteine and the closing phenylalanine or tryptophan. The order of the fields is V gene, J gene, CDR3 protein.

>TRBV11-3|TRBJ1-1
ASSLSMNTEAF
>TRBV28|TRBJ1-2
ASSSTSGARNYGYT
>TRBV18|TRBJ2-2
ASSGQGASTGELF
>TRBV27|TRBJ2-2
ASRTTGGGGELF
>TRBV28|TRBJ2-5
ASSLSLGGQETQY
>TRBV28|TRBJ2-3
ASSPGQPDTQY
>TRBV7-2|TRBJ2-4
ASSLDYRRGIQY
>TRBV18|TRBJ2-1
ASSTGTGGFEQF
>TRBV9|TRBJ1-6
ASSVKGDSPLH
>TRBV28|TRBJ2-7
ASSTISGTGPYEQY
>TRBV2|TRBJ1-2
ASSPGTVIYGYT
>TRBV18|TRBJ1-4
ASSPPENEKLF
>TRBV7-9|TRBJ1-1
ASSSSRGPTEAF
>TRBV2|TRBJ2-3
ASSSRTSVLGTDTQY
>TRBV28|TRBJ2-1
ASSLSSGRAWGNNEQF
>TRBV28|TRBJ1-1
ASSSLLQGEDTEAF
>TRBV27|TRBJ1-2
ASSSMDRGYGYT
>TRBV6-5|TRBJ1-5
ASRPTGFNQPQH
>TRBV7-2|TRBJ2-4
ASSLAGVAKNIQY
>TRBV5-5|TRBJ2-3
ASSTGTSGSTDTQY
>TRBV10-3|TRBJ2-3
AISSGTSEDTQY
>TRBV11-3|TRBJ2-5
ASSLDRVTETQY
>TRBV29-1|TRBJ1-2
SVEDRVLYGYT
>TRBV3-1/TRBV3-2|TRBJ1-5
ASSLGSSSNQPQH
>TRBV2|TRBJ2-6
ASTVETSGANVLT
>TRBV7-2|TRBJ1-6
ASSLGGTGSPLH
>TRBV24-1|TRBJ2-3
AIPGRRTDTQY
>TRBV28|TRBJ2-7
ASSRTSGRSEQY
>TRBV5-1|TRBJ2-7
ASSFGTGGTYEQY
>TRBV5-1|TRBJ2-5
ASSFTEIQETQY
>TRBV5-6|TRBJ1-4
ASSLVLGHQKGEKLF
>TRBV29-1|TRBJ1-1
SADRGTEAF
>TRBV5-6|TRBJ2-2
ASSTETGLTGELF
>TRBV4-1|TRBJ1-5
ASSLRQGADSNQPQH
>TRBV28|TRBJ2-7
ASMQSGVSYEQY
>TRBV3-1/TRBV3-2|TRBJ2-3
ASSQGGGGADTQY